This T cell receptor (beta chain) was observed in a study of PD-1 blockade in classical Hodgkin lymphoma. The protocol was immunoSEQ multiplex PCR, while the TCRdb copy is restricted to in-frame clones and leaves out a portion. The repertoire consists of about 13,000 clones, with roughly 83% occurring once and the leading ten covering 0.75% to 0.95%. The time point is: cycle 4 day 1 (C4D1), after around six weeks of nivolumab. Relapse after autologous stem cell transplantation occurred in every patient, and brentuximab vedotin exposure varied. The authors purified CD4+ T cells from thawed PBMCs by magnetic negative selection. V lost 3 bases and J 10 bases, leaving 16 bases between the germline ends. The CDR3 has 14 residues. In germline, CDR1 is LGHNA, CDR2 YSLEER.

This specimen consisted of CD4+ T cells from blood, obtained before the fourth cycle of nivolumab. This rearrangement joins TRBV4-3 to TRBJ2-1, with D unclear. The receptor comes from a human donor with classical Hodgkin lymphoma. DNA for the CDR3: TGCGCCAGCAGCCAGTCGACTCGCTTAGGGGAGCAGTTCTTC. Its translation is CASSQSTRLGEQFF.